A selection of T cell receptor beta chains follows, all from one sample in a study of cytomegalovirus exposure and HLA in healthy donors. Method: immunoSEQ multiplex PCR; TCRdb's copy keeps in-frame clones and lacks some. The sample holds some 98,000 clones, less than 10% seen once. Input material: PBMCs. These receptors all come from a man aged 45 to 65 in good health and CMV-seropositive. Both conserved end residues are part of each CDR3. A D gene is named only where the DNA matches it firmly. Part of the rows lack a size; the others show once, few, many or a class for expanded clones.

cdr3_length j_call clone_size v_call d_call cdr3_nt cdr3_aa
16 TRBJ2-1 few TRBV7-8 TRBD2 TGTGCCAGCAGCTCGCGGACTAGCGGGAGTAGGGATGAGCAGTTCTTC CASSSRTSGSRDEQFF
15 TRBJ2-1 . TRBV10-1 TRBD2 TGCGCCAGCAGTGAGGGGGGACTAGCGAACAATGAGCAGTTCTTC CASSEGGLANNEQFF
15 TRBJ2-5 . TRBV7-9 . TGTGCCAGCACCTCGGGGGTAGCGATTCAAGAGACCCAGTACTTC CASTSGVAIQETQYF
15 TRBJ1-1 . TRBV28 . TGTGCCAGCAGTTTAACCAGGGCCGCAAGAGTTGAAGCTTTCTTT CASSLTRAARVEAFF
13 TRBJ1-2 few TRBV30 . TGTGCCTGGAGTCCCGCAGGGAACTATGGCTACACCTTC CAWSPAGNYGYTF
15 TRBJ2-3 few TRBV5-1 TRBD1 TGCGCCAGCAGCCTAGAAGGACAGGGGGGGGATACGCAGTATTTT CASSLEGQGGDTQYF
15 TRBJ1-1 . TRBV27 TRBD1 TGTGCCAGCAGTTTAAGTCAGGGGGTGAACACTGAAGCTTTCTTT CASSLSQGVNTEAFF
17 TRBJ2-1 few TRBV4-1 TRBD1 TGCGCCAGCAGCCAAGACCATGGGACAGGGTACCCAAGGGAGCAGTTCTTC CASSQDHGTGYPREQFF
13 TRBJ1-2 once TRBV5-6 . TGTGCCAGCAGCCGGGGGTATTCAAGAGGCTACACCTTC CASSRGYSRGYTF
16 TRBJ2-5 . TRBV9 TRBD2 TGTGCCAGCAGCACGGACGGCGGGAGGGTTCAAGAGACCCAGTACTTC CASSTDGGRVQETQYF
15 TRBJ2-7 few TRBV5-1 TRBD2 TGCGCCAGCAGCGCGGGGGGGACTAGTAGCCACGAGCAGTACTTC CASSAGGTSSHEQYF
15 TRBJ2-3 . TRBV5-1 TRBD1 TGCGCCAGCAGCTATAGGGGGCAGAGCACAGATACGCAGTATTTT CASSYRGQSTDTQYF
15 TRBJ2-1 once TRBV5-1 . TGCGCCAGCAGCTTGGTACCGCAGTCCTACAATGAGCAGTTCTTC CASSLVPQSYNEQFF
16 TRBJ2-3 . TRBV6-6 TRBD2 TGTGCCAGCAGTTACTGGGGGGGTCAAACCACAGATACGCAGTATTTT CASSYWGGQTTDTQYF
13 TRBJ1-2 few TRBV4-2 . TGTGCCAGCAACATTGAAGGAGGTTATGGCTACACCTTC CASNIEGGYGYTF
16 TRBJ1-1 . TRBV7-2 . TGTGCCAGCAGCTTAGGGTCTAGGGGCGATCACACTGAAGCTTTCTTT CASSLGSRGDHTEAFF
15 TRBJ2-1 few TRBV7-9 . TGTGCCAGCAGACGTAGCGGCCCCCCCTACAATGAGCAGTTCTTC CASRRSGPPYNEQFF
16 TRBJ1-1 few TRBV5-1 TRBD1 TGCGCCAGCAGCTTGGCAGGGGGCGCAGGAAGCACTGAAGCTTTCTTT CASSLAGGAGSTEAFF
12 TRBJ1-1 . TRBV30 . TGTGCCTGTAGAGTAAAACTCACTGAAGCTTTCTTT CACRVKLTEAFF
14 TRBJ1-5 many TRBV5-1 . TGCGCCAGCAGCTTGGACCCCCCCACATATCCCCAGCATTTT CASSLDPPTYPQHF
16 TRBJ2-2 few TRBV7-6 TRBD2 TGTGCCAGCAGCCTCTCAGCGGGAGTGGACACCGGGGAGCTGTTTTTT CASSLSAGVDTGELFF
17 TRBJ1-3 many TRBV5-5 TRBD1 TGTGCCAGCAGACCATCAGAAGGGGGCATCGCTGGAAACACCATATATTTT CASRPSEGGIAGNTIYF
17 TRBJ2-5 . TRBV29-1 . TGCAGCGTTGGTAGTACAGGCAGGAACCACAACCAAGAGACCCAGTACTTC CSVGSTGRNHNQETQYF
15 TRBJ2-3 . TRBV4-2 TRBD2 TGTGCCAGCAGCCCTAGCGGGAGGGCCGCAGATACGCAGTATTTT CASSPSGRAADTQYF
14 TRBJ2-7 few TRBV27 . TGTGCCAGCAGTCGCCAGGGCGAGTGGTACGAGCAGTACTTC CASSRQGEWYEQYF
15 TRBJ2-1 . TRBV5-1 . TGCGCCAGCAGCTTGGAACAGAGGGGGTACAATGAGCAGTTCTTC CASSLEQRGYNEQFF
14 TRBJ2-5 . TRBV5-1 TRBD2 TGCGCCAGCAGCACTAGCGGGAGAGAGGAGACCCAGTACTTC CASSTSGREETQYF
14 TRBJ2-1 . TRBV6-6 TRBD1 TGTGCCAGCAGTATAGGACAGGGAGGTGATGAGCAGTTCTTC CASSIGQGGDEQFF
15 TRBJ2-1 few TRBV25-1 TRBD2 TGTGCCAGCAGTGAATTTAGCGGGCCCTCCAATGAGCAGTTCTTC CASSEFSGPSNEQFF
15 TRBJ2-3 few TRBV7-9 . TGTGCCAGCAGCCGTCAGAGCGCCAGCACAGATACGCAGTATTTT CASSRQSASTDTQYF
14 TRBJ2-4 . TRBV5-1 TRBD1 TGCGCCAGCAGCACCCGGACAGGGAAAAACATTCAGTACTTC CASSTRTGKNIQYF
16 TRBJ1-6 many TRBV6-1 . TGTGCCAGCAGTGAAGTTCAGGGACAAAGCAATTCACCCCTCCACTTT CASSEVQGQSNSPLHF
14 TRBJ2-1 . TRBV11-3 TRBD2 TGTGCCAGCAGCTTACTAGCGGGGGACAATGAGCAGTTCTTC CASSLLAGDNEQFF
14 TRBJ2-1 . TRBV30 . TGTGCCTGGACTCGACTTGCTTCCTACAATGAGCAGTTCTTC CAWTRLASYNEQFF
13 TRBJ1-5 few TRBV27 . TGTGCCAGCAGTTCCTCCGGCAATCAGCCCCAGCATTTT CASSSSGNQPQHF
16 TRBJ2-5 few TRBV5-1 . TGCGCCAGCAGCATACTAGTAGGACCCCCAGAGGAGACCCAGTACTTC CASSILVGPPEETQYF
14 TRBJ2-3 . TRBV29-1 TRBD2 TGCAGCGTCCCTAGCGGGAGTTTGACAGATACGCAGTATTTT CSVPSGSLTDTQYF
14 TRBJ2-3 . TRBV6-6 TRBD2 TGTGCCAGCAGTTACCTCGCGGGAGGGGATACGCAGTATTTT CASSYLAGGDTQYF
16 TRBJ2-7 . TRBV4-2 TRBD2 TGTGCCAGCAGCCAAGATACAGGACTAGCGACCCACGAGCAGTACTTC CASSQDTGLATHEQYF
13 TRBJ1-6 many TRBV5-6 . TGTGCCAGCAGGGGGACATTGGATTCACCCCTCCACTTT CASRGTLDSPLHF
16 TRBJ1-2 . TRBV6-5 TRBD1 TGTGCCAGCAGTTACTCGCCCCAGGGGGCATTCTATGGCTACACCTTC CASSYSPQGAFYGYTF
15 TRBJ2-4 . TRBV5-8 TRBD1 TGTGCCAGCAGCAGCCGGGACAGGGTGAAAAACATTCAGTACTTC CASSSRDRVKNIQYF
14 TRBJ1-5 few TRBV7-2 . TGTGCCAGCAGCTTAGCGCCAGGCTATCAGCCCCAGCATTTT CASSLAPGYQPQHF
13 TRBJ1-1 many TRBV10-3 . TGTGCCATCAATCAACAGGTAAACACTGAAGCTTTCTTT CAINQQVNTEAFF
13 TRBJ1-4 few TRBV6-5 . TGTGCCAGCGGGACTTTACGAAATGAAAAACTGTTTTTT CASGTLRNEKLFF